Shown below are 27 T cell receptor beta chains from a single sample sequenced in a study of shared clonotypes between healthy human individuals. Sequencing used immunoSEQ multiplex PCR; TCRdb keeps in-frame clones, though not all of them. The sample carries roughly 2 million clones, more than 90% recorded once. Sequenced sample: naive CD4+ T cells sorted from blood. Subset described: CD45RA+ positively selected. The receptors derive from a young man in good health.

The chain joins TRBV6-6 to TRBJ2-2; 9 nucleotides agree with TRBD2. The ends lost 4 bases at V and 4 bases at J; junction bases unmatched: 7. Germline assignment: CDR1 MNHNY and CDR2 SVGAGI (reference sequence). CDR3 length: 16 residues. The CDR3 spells CASSSKGREGTGELFF. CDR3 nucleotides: TGTGCCAGCAGTTCTAAAGGGCGGGAGGGCACCGGGGAGCTGTTTTTT.

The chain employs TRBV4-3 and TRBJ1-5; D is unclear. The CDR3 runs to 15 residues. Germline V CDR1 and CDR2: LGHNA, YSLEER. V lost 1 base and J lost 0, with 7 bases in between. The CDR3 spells CASSQGGLSNQPQHF. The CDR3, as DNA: TGCGCCAGCAGCCAAGGAGGGCTTAGCAATCAGCCCCAGCATTTT.

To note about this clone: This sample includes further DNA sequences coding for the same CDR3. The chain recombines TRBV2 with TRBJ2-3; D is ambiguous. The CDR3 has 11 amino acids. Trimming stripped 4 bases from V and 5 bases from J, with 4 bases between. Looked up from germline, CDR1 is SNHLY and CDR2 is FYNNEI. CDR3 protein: CASSVGDTQYF. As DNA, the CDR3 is TGTGCCAGCAGTGTGGGAGATACGCAGTATTTT.

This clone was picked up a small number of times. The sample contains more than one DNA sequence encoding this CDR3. CDR3: CASSRGDEQYF. The CDR3 DNA reads TGTGCCAGCAGCCGGGGGGACGAGCAGTACTTC. The chain joins TRBV6-5 to TRBJ2-7; 7 nucleotides line up with TRBD2. This CDR3 has 11 amino acids. V was pared by 6 bases and J by 5 bases, with 1 base of the junction left unmatched. Germline-derived CDR1 and CDR2 are MNHEY and SVGAGI.

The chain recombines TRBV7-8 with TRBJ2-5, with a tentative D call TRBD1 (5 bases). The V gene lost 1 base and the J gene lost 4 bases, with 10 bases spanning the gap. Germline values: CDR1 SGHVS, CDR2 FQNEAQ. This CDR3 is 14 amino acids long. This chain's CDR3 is CASSLEGFLETQYF. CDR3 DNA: TGTGCCAGCAGCTTAGAGGGGTTCCTAGAGACCCAGTACTTC.

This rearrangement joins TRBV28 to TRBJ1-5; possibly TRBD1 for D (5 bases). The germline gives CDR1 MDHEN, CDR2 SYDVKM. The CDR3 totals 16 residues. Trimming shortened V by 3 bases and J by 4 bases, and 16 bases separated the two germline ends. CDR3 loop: CASSLEGIRLNQPQHF. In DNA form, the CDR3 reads TGTGCCAGCAGTTTGGAGGGGATCAGGTTGAATCAGCCCCAGCATTTT.

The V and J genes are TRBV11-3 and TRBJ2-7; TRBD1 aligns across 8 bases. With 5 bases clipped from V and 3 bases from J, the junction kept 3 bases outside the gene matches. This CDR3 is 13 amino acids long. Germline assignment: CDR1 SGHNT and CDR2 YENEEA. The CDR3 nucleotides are TGTGCCAGCAGCCCAGGACAGGGCTACGAGCAGTACTTC. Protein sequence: CASSPGQGYEQYF.

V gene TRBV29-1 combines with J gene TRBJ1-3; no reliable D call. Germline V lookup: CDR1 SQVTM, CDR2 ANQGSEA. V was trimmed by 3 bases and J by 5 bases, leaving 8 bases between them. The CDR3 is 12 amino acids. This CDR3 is CSVDRYRNTIYF. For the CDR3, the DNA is TGCAGCGTTGACCGGTACAGAAACACCATATATTTT. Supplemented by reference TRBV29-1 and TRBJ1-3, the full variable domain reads SAVISQKPSRDICQRGTSLTIQCQVDSQVTMMFWYRQQPGQSLTLIATANQGSEATYESGFVIDKFPISRPNLTFSTLTVSNMSPEDSSIYLCSVDRYRNTIYFGEGSWLTVV.

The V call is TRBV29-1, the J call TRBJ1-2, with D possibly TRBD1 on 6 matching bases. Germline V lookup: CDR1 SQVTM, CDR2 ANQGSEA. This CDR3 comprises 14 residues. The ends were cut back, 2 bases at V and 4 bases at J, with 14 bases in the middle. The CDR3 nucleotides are TGCAGCGTTGAATTGGACAGCATGAGCTATGGCTACACCTTC. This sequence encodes CSVELDSMSYGYTF.

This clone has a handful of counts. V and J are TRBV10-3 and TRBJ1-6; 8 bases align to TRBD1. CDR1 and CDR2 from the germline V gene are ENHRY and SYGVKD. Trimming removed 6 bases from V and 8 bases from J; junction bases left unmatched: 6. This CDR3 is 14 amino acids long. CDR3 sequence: CAISATGEYSPLHF. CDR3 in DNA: TGTGCCATCAGCGCGACAGGGGAATATTCACCCCTCCACTTT.

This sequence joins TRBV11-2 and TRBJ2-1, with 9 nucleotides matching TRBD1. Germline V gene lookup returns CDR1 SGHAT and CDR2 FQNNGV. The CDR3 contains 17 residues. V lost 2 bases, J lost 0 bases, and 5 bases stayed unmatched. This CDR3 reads CASSLRGTGSSYNEQFF. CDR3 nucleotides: TGTGCCAGCAGCTTAAGGGGGACAGGGAGCTCCTACAATGAGCAGTTCTTC. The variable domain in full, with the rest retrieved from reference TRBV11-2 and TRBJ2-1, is EAGVAQSPRYKIIEKRQSVAFWCNPISGHATLYWYQQILGQGPKLLIQFQNNGVVDDSQLPKDRFSAERLKGVDSTLKIQPAKLEDSAVYLCASSLRGTGSSYNEQFFGPGTRLTVL.

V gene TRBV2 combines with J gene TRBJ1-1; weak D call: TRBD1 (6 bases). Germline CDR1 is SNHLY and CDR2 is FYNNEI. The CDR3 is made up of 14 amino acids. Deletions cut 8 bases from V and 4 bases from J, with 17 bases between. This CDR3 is CASQGLEVSTEAFF. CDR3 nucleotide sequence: TGTGCCAGCCAGGGGTTGGAGGTCAGCACTGAAGCTTTCTTT.

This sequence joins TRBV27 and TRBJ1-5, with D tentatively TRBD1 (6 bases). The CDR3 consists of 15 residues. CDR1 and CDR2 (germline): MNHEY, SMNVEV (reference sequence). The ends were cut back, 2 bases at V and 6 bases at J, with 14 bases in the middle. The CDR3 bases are TGTGCCAGCAGTTTAGGTGGGGGCGAGGGTCAGCCCCAGCATTTT. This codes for CASSLGGGEGQPQHF.

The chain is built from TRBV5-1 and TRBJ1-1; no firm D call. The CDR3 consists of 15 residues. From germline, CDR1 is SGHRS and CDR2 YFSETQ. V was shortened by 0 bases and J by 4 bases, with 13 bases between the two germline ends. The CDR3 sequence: CASSLVGYQGTEAFF. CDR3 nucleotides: TGCGCCAGCAGCTTGGTTGGGTATCAAGGCACTGAAGCTTTCTTT.

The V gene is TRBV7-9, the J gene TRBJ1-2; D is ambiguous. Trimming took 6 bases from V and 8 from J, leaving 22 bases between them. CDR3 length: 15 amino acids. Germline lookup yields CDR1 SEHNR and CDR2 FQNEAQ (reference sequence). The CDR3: CASRDPGQPPRGYTF. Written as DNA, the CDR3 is TGTGCCAGCAGGGACCCGGGCCAACCCCCTCGGGGCTACACCTTC.

This CDR3 is CASSESSGRSLNNYEQYF. As DNA, the CDR3 is TGTGCCAGCAGTGAATCCAGCGGGAGGAGCTTGAATAACTACGAGCAGTACTTC. This rearrangement joins TRBV2 to TRBJ2-7, with 9 positions matching TRBD2. The V and J ends lost 2 bases and 3 bases, in that order; junction bases with no gene match: 14. CDR1 is SNHLY and CDR2 is FYNNEI in the germline V gene. The CDR3 is made up of 18 amino acids.

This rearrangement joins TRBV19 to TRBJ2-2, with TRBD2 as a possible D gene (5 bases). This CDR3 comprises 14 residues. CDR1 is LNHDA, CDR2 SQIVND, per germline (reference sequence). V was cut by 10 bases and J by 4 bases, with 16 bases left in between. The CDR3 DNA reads TGTGCCACCCGATGGCTGGGGAGCACCGGGGAGCTGTTTTTT. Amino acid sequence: CATRWLGSTGELFF. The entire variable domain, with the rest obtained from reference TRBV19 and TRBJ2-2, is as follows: DGGITQSPKYLFRKEGQNVTLSCEQNLNHDAMYWYRQDPGQGLRLIYYSQIVNDFQKGDIAEGYSVSREKKESFPLTVTSAQKNPTAFYLCATRWLGSTGELFFGEGSRLTVL.

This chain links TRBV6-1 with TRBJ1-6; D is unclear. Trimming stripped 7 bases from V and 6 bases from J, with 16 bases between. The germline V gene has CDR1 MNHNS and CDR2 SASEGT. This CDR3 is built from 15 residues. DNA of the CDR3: TGTGCCAGCACCCCGCCGGCAGCAATTAATTCACCCCTCCACTTT. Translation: CASTPPAAINSPLHF.

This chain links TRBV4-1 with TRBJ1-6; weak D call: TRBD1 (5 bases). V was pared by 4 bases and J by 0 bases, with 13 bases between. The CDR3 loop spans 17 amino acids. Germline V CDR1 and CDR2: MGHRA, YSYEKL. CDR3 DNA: TGCGCCAGCAGCCCCGGGCAGGGCCGCTCCTATAATTCACCCCTCCACTTT. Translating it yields CASSPGQGRSYNSPLHF.

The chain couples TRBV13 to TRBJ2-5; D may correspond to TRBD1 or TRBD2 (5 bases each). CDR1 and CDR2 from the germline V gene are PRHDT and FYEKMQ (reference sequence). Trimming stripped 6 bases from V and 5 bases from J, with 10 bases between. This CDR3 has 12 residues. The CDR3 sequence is CASRVWGETQYF. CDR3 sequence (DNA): TGTGCCAGCAGGGTATGGGGGGAGACCCAGTACTTC. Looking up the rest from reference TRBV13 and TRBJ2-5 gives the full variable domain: AAGVIQSPRHLIKEKRETATLKCYPIPRHDTVYWYQQGPGQDPQFLISFYEKMQSDKGSIPDRFSAQQFSDYHSELNMSSLELGDSALYFCASRVWGETQYFGPGTRLLVL.

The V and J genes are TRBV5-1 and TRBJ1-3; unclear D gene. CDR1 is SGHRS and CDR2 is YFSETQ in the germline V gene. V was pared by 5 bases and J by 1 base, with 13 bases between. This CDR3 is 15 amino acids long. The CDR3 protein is CASRHETNSGNTIYF. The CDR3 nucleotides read TGCGCCAGCAGACACGAAACCAATTCTGGAAACACCATATATTTT.

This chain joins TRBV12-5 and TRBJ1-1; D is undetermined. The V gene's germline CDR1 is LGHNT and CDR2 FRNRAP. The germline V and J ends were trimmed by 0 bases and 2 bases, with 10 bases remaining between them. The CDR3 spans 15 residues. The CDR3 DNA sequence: TGTGCTAGTGGTTTGGTTCTGGGCTACAACACTGAAGCTTTCTTT. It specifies CASGLVLGYNTEAFF. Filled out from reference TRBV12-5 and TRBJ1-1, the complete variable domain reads DARVTQTPRHKVTEMGQEVTMRCQPILGHNTVFWYRQTMMQGLELLAYFRNRAPLDDSGMPKDRFSAEMPDATLATLKIQPSEPRDSAVYFCASGLVLGYNTEAFFGQGTRLTVV.

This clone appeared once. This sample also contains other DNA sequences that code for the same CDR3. The CDR3, as DNA: TGTGCCAGCAGCTTGACAGCGAACACTGAAGCTTTCTTT. This codes for CASSLTANTEAFF. This sequence joins TRBV7-9 and TRBJ1-1; the D gene is possibly TRBD1 (5 bases). Trimming removed 3 bases from V and 1 base from J, with 6 bases in between. Germline V gene data show CDR1 as SEHNR and CDR2 as FQNEAQ (reference sequence). The CDR3 totals 13 residues. The whole variable domain, filled in from reference TRBV7-9 and TRBJ1-1, reads DTGVSQNPRHKITKRGQNVTFRCDPISEHNRLYWYRQTLGQGPEFLTYFQNEAQLEKSRLLSDRFSAERPKGSFSTLEIQRTEQGDSAMYLCASSLTANTEAFFGQGTRLTVV.

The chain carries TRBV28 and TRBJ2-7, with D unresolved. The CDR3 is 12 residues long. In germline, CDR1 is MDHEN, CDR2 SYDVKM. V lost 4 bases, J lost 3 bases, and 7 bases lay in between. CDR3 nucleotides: TGTGCCAGCAGTTCAATCAACTACGAGCAGTACTTC. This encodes CASSSINYEQYF.

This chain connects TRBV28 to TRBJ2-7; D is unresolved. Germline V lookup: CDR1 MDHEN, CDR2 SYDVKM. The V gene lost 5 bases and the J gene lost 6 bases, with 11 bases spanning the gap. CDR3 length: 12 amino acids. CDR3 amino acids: CASSAGQSEQYF. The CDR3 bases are TGTGCCAGCAGTGCCGGTCAGAGCGAGCAGTACTTC.

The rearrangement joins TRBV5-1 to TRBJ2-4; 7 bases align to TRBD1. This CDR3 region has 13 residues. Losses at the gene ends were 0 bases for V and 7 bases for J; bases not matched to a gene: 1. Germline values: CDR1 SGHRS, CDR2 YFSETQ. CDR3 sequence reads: CASSLEDRNIQYF. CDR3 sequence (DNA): TGCGCCAGCAGCTTGGAGGACAGGAACATTCAGTACTTC.

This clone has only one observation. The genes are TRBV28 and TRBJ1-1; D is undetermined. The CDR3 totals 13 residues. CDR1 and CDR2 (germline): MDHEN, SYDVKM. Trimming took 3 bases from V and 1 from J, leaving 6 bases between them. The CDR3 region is CASSFRPNTEAFF. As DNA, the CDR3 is TGTGCCAGCAGTTTTAGGCCGAACACTGAAGCTTTCTTT.